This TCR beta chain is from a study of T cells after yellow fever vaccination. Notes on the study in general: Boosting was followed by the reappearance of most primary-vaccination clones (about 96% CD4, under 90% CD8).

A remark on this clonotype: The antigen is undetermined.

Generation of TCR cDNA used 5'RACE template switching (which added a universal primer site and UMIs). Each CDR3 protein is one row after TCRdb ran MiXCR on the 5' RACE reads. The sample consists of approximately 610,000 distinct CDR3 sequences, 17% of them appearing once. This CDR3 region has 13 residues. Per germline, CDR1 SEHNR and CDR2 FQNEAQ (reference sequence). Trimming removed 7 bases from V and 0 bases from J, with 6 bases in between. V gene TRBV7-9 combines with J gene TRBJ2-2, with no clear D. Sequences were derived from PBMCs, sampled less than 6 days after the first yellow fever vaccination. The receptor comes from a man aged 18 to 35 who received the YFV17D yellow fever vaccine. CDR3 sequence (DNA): TGTGCCAGCAAGTTAGCGAACACCGGGGAGCTGTTTTTT. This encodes CASKLANTGELFF. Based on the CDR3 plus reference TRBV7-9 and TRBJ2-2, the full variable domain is DTGVSQNPRHKITKRGQNVTFRCDPISEHNRLYWYRQTLGQGPEFLTYFQNEAQLEKSRLLSDRFSAERPKGSFSTLEIQRTEQGDSAMYLCASKLANTGELFFGEGSRLTVL.